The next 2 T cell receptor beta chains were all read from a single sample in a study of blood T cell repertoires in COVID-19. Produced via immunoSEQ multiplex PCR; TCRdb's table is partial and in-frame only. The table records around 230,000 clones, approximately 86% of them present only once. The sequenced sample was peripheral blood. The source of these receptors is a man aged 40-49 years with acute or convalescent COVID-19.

CDR3 nucleotide sequence: TGCGCCAGCAGCCAAGATCGAATGGGCAACACTGAAGCTTTCTTT. Its protein product is CASSQDRMGNTEAFF. The chain links TRBV4-1 to TRBJ1-1; no clear D. CDR3 length: 15 residues. Germline V gives CDR1 MGHRA, CDR2 YSYEKL. V was cut by 0 bases and J by 2 bases, with 10 bases left in between.

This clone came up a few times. The CDR3 spells CASSPVPRPFQQGTLPDGYTF. Here the CDR3 DNA reads TGTGCCAGCTCACCAGTTCCTAGACCTTTTCAACAGGGGACATTACCCGATGGCTACACCTTC. The chain couples TRBV18 to TRBJ1-2; 7 nucleotides align to TRBD1. The CDR3 is 21 residues long. Per germline, CDR1 KGHSH and CDR2 LQKENI. V lost 2 bases and J lost 6; bases outside the gene matches: 27.